This T cell receptor (beta chain) originates from a study of control samples from healthy donors and cancer patients. Data came from immunoSEQ multiplex PCR; TCRdb stores just in-frame clones and leaves some out. Among roughly 100,000 clones listed, roughly 92% were seen once. Germline CDR1 SGDLS, CDR2 YYNGEE. CDR3 length: 14 residues. Trimming cost V 4 bases and J 6 bases; bases outside gene matches: 4. The sample was blood. The sequence derives from a human donor in good health. The donor label of this sample is uncertain. The genes are TRBV9 and TRBJ2-1; 10 nucleotides align to TRBD1. The DNA of the CDR3 is TGTGCCAGCAGCCCCGGGACAGGGGCCAATGAGCAGTTCTTC. It codes for CASSPGTGANEQFF. The full variable domain, its missing parts supplied by reference TRBV9 and TRBJ2-1, is DSGVTQTPKHLITATGQRVTLRCSPRSGDLSVYWYQQSLDQGLQFLIQYYNGEERAKGNILERFSAQQFPDLHSELNLSSLELGDSALYFCASSPGTGANEQFFGPGTRLTVL.